In its sample, the clone carrying this TCR beta chain was seen once. No antigen is known for it. This entry is derived from a study of blood T cells in healthy people across ages. The study's findings and limits: With age, beta diversity per million T cells declined roughly linearly, significantly by 40. PBMCs left unsorted prevented a conclusive naive versus antigen-experienced comparison. Both naive CD4+ cell counts and diversity were greater in long-lived donors than in aged donors.

A second PCR of roughly 7 to 11 cycles used a sample-barcoded 5' primer and a J-beta primer mix. One entry per CDR3 protein, called by TCRdb with MiXCR from the 5' RACE reads. The data contain around 650,000 distinct CDR3 sequences, approximately 31% of them singletons. Those donating, healthy Caucasian individuals from Russia, were aged about 6 to 100. Germline lookup yields CDR1 MNHEY and CDR2 SVGEGT. CDR3 length equals 15 residues. Trimming pared 0 bases from V and 2 bases from J, leaving 11 bases between. This chain links TRBV6-2 or TRBV6-3 with TRBJ2-7; no firm D call. The source is a woman aged 80 or over in good health. Material: blood. As DNA, the CDR3 is TGTGCCAGCAGTTACTCTGGCAGTTACACCTACGAGCAGTACTTC. This gives the protein CASSYSGSYTYEQYF.